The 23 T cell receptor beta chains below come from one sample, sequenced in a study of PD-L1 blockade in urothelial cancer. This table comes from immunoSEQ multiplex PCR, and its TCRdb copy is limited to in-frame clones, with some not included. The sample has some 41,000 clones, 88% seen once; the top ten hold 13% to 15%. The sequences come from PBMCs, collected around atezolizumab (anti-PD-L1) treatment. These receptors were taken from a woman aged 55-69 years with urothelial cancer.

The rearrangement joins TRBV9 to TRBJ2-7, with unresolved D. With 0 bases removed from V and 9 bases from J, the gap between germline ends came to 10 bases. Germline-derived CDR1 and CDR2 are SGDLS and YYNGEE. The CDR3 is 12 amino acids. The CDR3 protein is CASSVATGWQYF. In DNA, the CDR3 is TGTGCCAGCAGCGTAGCTACCGGGTGGCAGTACTTC.

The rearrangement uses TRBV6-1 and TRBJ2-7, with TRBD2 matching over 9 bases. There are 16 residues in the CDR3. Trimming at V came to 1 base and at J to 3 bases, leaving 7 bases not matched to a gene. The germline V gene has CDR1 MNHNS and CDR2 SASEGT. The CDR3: CASSEEGAGGRYEQYF. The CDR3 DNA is TGTGCCAGCAGTGAAGAGGGGGCGGGAGGGCGCTACGAGCAGTACTTC.

CDR3 amino acids: CASSVEGGSRTGELFF. CDR3 sequence (DNA): TGTGCCAGCAGCGTAGAGGGCGGGAGTCGGACCGGGGAGCTGTTTTTT. The chain employs TRBV9 and TRBJ2-2; 7 bases fit TRBD2. The CDR3 is made up of 16 amino acids. Per the germline V gene, CDR1 is SGDLS and CDR2 is YYNGEE. V was pared by 0 bases and J by 5 bases, with 7 bases of the junction left unmatched.

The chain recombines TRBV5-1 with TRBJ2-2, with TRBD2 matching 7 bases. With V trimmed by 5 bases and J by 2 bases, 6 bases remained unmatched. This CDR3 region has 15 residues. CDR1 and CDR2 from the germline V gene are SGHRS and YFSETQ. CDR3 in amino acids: CASSFSGANTGELFF. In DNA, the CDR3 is TGCGCCAGCAGTTTCAGCGGGGCAAACACCGGGGAGCTGTTTTTT.

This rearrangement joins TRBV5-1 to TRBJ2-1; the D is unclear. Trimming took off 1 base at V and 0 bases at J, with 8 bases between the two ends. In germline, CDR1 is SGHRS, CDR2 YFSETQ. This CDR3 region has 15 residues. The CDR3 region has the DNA TGCGCCAGCAGCTTGAGCTCAAGCTCCTACAATGAGCAGTTCTTC. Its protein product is CASSLSSSSYNEQFF.

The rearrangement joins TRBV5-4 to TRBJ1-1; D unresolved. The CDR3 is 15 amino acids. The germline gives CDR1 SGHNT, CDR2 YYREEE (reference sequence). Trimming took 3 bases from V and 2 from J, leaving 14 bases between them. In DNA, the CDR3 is TGTGCCAGCAGCTCAGGACTGGGAACTAACACTGAAGCTTTCTTT. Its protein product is CASSSGLGTNTEAFF.

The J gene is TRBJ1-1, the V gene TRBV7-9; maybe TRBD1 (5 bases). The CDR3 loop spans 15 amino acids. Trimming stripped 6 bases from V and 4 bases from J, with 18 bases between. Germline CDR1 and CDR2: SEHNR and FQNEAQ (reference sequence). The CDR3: CASRPKDRIGTEAFF. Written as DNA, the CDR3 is TGTGCCAGCAGACCGAAAGACAGAATAGGCACTGAAGCTTTCTTT.

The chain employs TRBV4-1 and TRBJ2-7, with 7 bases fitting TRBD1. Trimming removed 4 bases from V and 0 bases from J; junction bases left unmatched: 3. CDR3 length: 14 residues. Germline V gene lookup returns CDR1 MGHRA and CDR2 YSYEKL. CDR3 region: CASSPGQNSYEQYF. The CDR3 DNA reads TGCGCCAGCAGCCCGGGACAGAACTCCTACGAGCAGTACTTC.

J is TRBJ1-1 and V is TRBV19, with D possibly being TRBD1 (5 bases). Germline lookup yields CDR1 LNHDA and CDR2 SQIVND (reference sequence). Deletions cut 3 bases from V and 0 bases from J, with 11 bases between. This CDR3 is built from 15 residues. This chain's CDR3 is CASSMGLRMNTEAFF. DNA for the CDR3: TGTGCCAGTAGTATGGGGCTTCGCATGAACACTGAAGCTTTCTTT.

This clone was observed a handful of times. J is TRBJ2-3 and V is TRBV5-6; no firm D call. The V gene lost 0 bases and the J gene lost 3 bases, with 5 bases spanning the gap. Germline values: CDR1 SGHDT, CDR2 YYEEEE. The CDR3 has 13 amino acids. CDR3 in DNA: TGTGCCAGCAGCTTGGACTTTACAGATACGCAGTATTTT. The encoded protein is CASSLDFTDTQYF. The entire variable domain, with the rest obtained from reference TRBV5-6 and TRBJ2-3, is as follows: DAGVTQSPTHLIKTRGQQVTLRCSPKSGHDTVSWYQQALGQGPQFIFQYYEEEERQRGNFPDRFSGHQFPNYSSELNVNALLLGDSALYLCASSLDFTDTQYFGPGTRLTVL.

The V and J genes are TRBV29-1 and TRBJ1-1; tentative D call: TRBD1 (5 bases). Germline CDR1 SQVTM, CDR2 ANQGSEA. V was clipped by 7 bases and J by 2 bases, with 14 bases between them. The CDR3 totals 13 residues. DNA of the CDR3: TGCAGCGCCCGGGAGGGGCCCAACACTGAAGCTTTCTTT. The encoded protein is CSAREGPNTEAFF. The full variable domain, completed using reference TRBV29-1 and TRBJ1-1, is SAVISQKPSRDICQRGTSLTIQCQVDSQVTMMFWYRQQPGQSLTLIATANQGSEATYESGFVIDKFPISRPNLTFSTLTVSNMSPEDSSIYLCSAREGPNTEAFFGQGTRLTVV.

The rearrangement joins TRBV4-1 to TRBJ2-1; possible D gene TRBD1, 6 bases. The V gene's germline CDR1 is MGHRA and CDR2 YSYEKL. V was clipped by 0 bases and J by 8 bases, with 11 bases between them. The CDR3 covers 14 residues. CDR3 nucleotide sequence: TGCGCCAGCAGCCAAGACGCAGGGGTATATGAGCAGTTCTTC. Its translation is CASSQDAGVYEQFF.

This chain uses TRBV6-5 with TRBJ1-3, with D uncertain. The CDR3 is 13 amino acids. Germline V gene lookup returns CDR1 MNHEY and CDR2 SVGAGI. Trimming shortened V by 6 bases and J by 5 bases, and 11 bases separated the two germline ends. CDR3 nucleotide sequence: TGTGCCAGCAGCATCGAGCCCCGAAACACCATATATTTT. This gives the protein CASSIEPRNTIYF.

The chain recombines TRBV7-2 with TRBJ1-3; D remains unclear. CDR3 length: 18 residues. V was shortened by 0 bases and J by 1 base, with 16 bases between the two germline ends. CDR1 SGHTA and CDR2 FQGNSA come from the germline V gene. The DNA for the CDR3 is TGTGCCAGCAGCTTAGCGGGAGGGAAGATTTCATCTGGAAACACCATATATTTT. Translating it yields CASSLAGGKISSGNTIYF.

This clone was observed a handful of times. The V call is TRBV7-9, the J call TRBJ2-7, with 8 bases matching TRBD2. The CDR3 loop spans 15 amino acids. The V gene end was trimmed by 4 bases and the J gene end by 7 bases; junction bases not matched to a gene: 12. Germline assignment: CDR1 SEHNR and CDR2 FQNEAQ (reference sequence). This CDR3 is CASSYGRATGEEQYF. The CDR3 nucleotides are TGTGCCAGCAGCTACGGGAGGGCGACAGGAGAGGAGCAGTACTTC.

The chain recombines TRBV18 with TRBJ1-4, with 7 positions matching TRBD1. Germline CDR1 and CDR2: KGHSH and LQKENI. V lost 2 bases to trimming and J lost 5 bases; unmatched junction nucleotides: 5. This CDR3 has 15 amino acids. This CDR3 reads CASSPETGMNEKLFF. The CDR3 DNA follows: TGTGCCAGCTCACCAGAGACAGGGATGAATGAAAAACTGTTTTTT.

DNA for the CDR3: TGTGCCAGCAGCTTAGAGACAGGGGGGGATTCACCCCTCCACTTT. This encodes CASSLETGGDSPLHF. V is TRBV7-9 and J is TRBJ1-6; 9 nucleotides line up with TRBD1. The CDR3 sequence is 15 residues long. V lost 1 base, J lost 8 bases, and 3 bases stayed unmatched. Germline V CDR1 and CDR2: SEHNR, FQNEAQ (reference sequence).

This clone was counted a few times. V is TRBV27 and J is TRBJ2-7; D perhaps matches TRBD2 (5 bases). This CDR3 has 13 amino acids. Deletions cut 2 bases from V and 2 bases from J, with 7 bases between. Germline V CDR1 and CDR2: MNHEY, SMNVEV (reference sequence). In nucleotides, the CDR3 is TGTGCCAGCAGTTTAGGACTTCCCTACGAGCAGTACTTC. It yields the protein CASSLGLPYEQYF.

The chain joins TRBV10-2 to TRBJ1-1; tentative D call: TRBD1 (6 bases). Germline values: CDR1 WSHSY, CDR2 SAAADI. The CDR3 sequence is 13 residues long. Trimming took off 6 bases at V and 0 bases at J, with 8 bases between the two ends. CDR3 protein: CASRQGMNTEAFF. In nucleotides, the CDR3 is TGCGCCAGCAGGCAGGGGATGAACACTGAAGCTTTCTTT.

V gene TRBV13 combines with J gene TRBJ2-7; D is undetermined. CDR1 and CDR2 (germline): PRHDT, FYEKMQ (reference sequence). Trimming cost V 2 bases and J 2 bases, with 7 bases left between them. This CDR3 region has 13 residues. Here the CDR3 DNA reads TGTGCCAGCAGCTTATCGCGGACCTACGAGCAGTACTTC. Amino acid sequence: CASSLSRTYEQYF.

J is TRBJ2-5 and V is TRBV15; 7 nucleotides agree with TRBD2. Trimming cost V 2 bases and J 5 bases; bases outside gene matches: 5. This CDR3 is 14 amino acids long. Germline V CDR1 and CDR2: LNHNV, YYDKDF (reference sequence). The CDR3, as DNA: TGTGCCACCAGCAGACCCGCGCGGGGGGAGACCCAGTACTTC. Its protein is CATSRPARGETQYF.

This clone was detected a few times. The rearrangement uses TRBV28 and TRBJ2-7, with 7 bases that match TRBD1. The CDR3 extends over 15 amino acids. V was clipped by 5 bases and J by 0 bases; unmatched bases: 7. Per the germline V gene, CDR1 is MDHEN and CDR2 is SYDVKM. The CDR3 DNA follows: TGTGCCAGCAGTGGAGACAGGGAAAGCTCCTACGAGCAGTACTTC. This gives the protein CASSGDRESSYEQYF.

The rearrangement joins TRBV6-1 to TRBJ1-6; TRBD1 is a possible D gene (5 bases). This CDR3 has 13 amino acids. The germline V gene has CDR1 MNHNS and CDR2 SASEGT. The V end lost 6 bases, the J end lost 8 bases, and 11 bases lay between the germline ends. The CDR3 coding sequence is TGTGCCAGCAGGGACCGGACATATTCACCCCTCCACTTT. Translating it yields CASRDRTYSPLHF.